The entry that follows covers one T cell receptor (beta chain) sequence. The antigen it recognizes is unknown. No clone much larger than this one lies a single base away; base qualities are absent. Receptor libraries were prepared by PCR. Sequencing relied on an Illumina HiSeq 2500. Molecular barcoding was employed in the preparation of TCR libraries, with unique molecular identifiers being used to normalize TCRbeta repertoire quantification. Through fastp at Q25 and MiXCR, TCRdb rebuilt clones from the public reads, retaining in-frame beta chains. Rows with one shared CDR3 protein collapse into an entry with the most common genes and DNA. The sample includes over 200,000 distinct CDR3 sequences, with 8% to 10% observed a single time. The ten biggest clones cover around 6.2% of the sample. This sample is part of a study of T-cell reconstitution after alpha-beta-depleted transplantation in children (dated by TCRdb to the mid-2010s). With regard to the full study: Using TCR repertoire profiling, the study quantitatively followed how T-cell immune reconstitution unfolded in children after TCRalphabeta/CD19-depleted allogeneic hematopoietic cell transplantation.

Sequences were derived from PBMCs from the stem cell graft donor, sampled from the stem cell graft. This sequence originates from a human donor who donated a stem cell graft to a child with acute lymphoblastic leukemia.

Here is the DNA: TGCAGTGCTCTCCGCGGGGGGGGACGAGGAGTAAACGAGCAGTACTTC. It codes for CSALRGGGRGVNEQYF. The chain uses TRBV20-1 and TRBJ2-7, and 9 bases in between align with TRBD2. The germline V gene (reference sequence) gives CDR1 as DFQATT and CDR2 as SNEGSKA. The CDR3 starts with the cysteine, ends with the phenylalanine, and has 16 residues. Only CDR3 DNA remains: 48 bases, in frame from the first base. V is pruned by 5 bases and J by 5 bases, leaving 16 bases of the junction without a gene match.